Included here is one T cell receptor (beta chain) sequence, with context. The data were taken from a study of cytomegalovirus exposure and HLA in healthy donors. For the study at large: Unique TCRs numbering around 80 million, obtained from HLA-typed donors, made up an early data release.

Germline V gene sequence: CDR1 SGHDN, CDR2 FVKESK. The CDR3 extends over 13 amino acids. The trim removed 10 bases at V and 6 bases at J, leaving 5 bases unmatched. The primer mix had 60 Vbeta and 13 Jbeta primers. TCRdb keeps only in-frame clones here, not all; method: immunoSEQ multiplex PCR. The sample contains about 160,000 clones, around 82% of which appear only once. The specimen was PBMCs. The receptor's source is a young man in good health and CMV-seronegative. The V gene is TRBV14, the J gene TRBJ1-5, with 11 bases that match TRBD1. CDR3: CAMGQGDSQPQHF. The CDR3 coding sequence is TGTGCCATGGGACAGGGGGACAGTCAGCCCCAGCATTTT.